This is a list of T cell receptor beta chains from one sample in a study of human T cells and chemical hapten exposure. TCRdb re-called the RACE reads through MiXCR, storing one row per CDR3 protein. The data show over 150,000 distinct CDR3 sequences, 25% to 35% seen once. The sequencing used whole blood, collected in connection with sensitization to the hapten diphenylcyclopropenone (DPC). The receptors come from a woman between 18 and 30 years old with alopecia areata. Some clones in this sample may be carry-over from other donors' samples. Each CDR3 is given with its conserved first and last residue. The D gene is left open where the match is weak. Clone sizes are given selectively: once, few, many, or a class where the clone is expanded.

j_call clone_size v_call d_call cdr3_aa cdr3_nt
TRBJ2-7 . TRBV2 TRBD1 CASRSADRVPYEQYF TGTGCCAGCCGGAGTGCCGACAGGGTTCCCTACGAGCAGTACTTC
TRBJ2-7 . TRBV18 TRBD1 CASSRPPGQGAMYEQYF TGTGCCAGCTCACGGCCACCGGGACAGGGGGCAATGTACGAGCAGTACTTC
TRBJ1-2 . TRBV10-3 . CAISGDQTAGYTF TGTGCCATCAGCGGGGACCAAACCGCTGGCTACACCTTC
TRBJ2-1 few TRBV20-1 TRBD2 CSARTGGNEQFF TGCAGTGCTAGAACCGGGGGGAATGAGCAGTTCTTC
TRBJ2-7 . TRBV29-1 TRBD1 CSVEAGRDSEQYF TGCAGCGTCGAGGCCGGCAGGGACAGCGAGCAGTACTTC
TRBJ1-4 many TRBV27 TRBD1 CASSYRGLEKLFF TGTGCCAGCAGTTACAGGGGGCTTGAAAAACTGTTTTTT
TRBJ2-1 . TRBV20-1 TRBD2 CSARGLAGIGGYNEQFF TGCAGTGCTAGGGGACTAGCGGGAATAGGGGGGTACAATGAGCAGTTCTTC
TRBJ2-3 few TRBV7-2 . CASSLGTGGDTQYF TGTGCCAGCAGCTTAGGTACTGGGGGAGATACGCAGTATTTT
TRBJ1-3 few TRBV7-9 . CASSSNRGHTIYF TGTGCCAGCAGCTCAAACCGAGGACACACCATATATTTT
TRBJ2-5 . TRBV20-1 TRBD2 CSANERERYQETQYF TGCAGTGCTAACGAGCGGGAGAGGTACCAAGAGACCCAGTACTTC
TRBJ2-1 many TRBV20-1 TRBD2 CSARLAGGPNEQFF TGCAGTGCTCGTCTAGCGGGAGGGCCTAATGAGCAGTTCTTC
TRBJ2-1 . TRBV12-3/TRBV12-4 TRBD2 CASSLLASGSYEQFF TGTGCCAGCAGTTTATTGGCTAGCGGGAGTTATGAGCAGTTCTTC
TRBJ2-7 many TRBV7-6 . CASSLEPGPGYEQYF TGTGCCAGCAGCTTAGAACCGGGACCAGGCTACGAGCAGTACTTC
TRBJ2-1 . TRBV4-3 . CASSQAKSEQFF TGCGCCAGCAGCCAGGCTAAGTCTGAGCAGTTCTTC
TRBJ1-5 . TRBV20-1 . CSARSGQWLEPQHF TGCAGTGCTAGATCCGGACAGTGGCTGGAGCCCCAGCATTTT
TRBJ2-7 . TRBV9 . CASSVGTTYEQYF TGTGCCAGCAGCGTAGGCACGACCTACGAGCAGTACTTC
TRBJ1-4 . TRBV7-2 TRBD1 CASSLGRDRREKLFF TGTGCCAGCAGCTTAGGCCGGGACAGGCGTGAAAAACTGTTTTTT
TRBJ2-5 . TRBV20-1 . CSGESGETQYF TGCAGCGGGGAATCTGGAGAGACCCAGTACTTC
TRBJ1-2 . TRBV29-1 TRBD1 CSVASDRAYGYTF TGCAGCGTGGCTTCGGACAGGGCCTATGGCTACACCTTC
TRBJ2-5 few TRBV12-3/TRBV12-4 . CASSRLSGGGETQYF TGTGCCAGCAGTCGCCTCAGCGGAGGGGGGGAGACCCAGTACTTC
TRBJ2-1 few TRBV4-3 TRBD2 CASSQTLAGAWNEQFF TGCGCCAGCAGCCAAACTCTAGCGGGAGCGTGGAATGAGCAGTTCTTC
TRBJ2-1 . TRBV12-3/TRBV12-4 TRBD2 CASSPALAGVVEQFF TGTGCCAGCAGCCCCGCGCTAGCGGGAGTAGTTGAGCAGTTCTTC
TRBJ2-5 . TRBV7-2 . CASSLDGRGAETQYF TGTGCCAGCAGCTTAGACGGGAGAGGGGCAGAGACCCAGTACTTC
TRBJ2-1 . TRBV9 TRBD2 CASSDPSGGGYNEQFF TGTGCCAGCAGCGATCCAAGTGGGGGGGGCTACAATGAGCAGTTCTTC
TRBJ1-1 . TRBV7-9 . CASSLEPGTEAFF TGTGCCAGCAGCTTAGAGCCAGGCACTGAAGCTTTCTTT
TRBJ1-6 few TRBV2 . CASSREGNSPLHF TGTGCCAGCAGTAGGGAGGGGAATTCACCCCTCCACTTT
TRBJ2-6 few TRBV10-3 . CAISIPLTDQSSSGANVLTF TGTGCCATCAGCATACCCCTGACAGATCAATCCAGCTCTGGGGCCAACGTCCTGACTTTC
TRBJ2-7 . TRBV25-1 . CASSEYGSYEQYF TGTGCCAGCAGTGAATATGGGAGTTACGAGCAGTACTTC
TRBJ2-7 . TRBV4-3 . CASSQDRGLSLKYEQYF TGCGCCAGCAGCCAAGATCGAGGACTCTCCCTTAAATACGAGCAGTACTTC
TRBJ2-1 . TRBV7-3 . CASSISGEQFF TGTGCCAGCAGCATTTCCGGTGAGCAGTTCTTC
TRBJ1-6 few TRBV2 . CANKGSSYNSPLHF TGTGCCAACAAAGGGAGCTCCTATAATTCACCCCTCCACTTT
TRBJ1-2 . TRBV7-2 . CASSFLTPYGYTF TGTGCCAGCAGCTTTCTTACACCCTATGGCTACACCTTC
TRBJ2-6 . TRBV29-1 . CSVAQVAAASGANVLTF TGCAGCGTTGCCCAGGTGGCAGCCGCCTCTGGGGCCAACGTCCTGACTTTC
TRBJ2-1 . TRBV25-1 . CASSEYVGSSYNEQFF TGTGCCAGCAGTGAATACGTGGGAAGCTCCTACAATGAGCAGTTCTTC
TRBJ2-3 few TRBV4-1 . CASSQERAVSTDTQYF TGCGCCAGCAGCCAAGAGCGGGCGGTTAGCACAGATACGCAGTATTTT
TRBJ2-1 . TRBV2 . CASSEGLGRTSYNEQFF TGTGCCAGCAGTGAGGGGTTGGGGAGGACCTCCTACAATGAGCAGTTCTTC
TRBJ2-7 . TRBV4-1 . CASSLTGSEQYF TGCGCCAGCAGCCTGACAGGTTCCGAGCAGTACTTC
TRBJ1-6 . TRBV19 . CASSIPTMGNSPLHF TGTGCCAGTAGTATCCCCACGATGGGTAATTCACCCCTCCACTTT
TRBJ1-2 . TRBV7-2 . CASSLDATPGHYGYTF TGTGCCAGCAGCTTAGACGCCACACCCGGCCACTATGGCTACACCTTC
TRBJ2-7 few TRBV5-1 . CASSTSPPSYEQYF TGCGCCAGCAGCACCTCTCCCCCGTCCTACGAGCAGTACTTC
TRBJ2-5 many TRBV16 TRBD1 CASSLPGQGAKETQYF TGTGCCAGCAGCCTCCCGGGACAGGGGGCGAAGGAGACCCAGTACTTC
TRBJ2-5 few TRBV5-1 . CASSLYRDQETQYF TGCGCCAGCAGCTTATACAGGGACCAAGAGACCCAGTACTTC
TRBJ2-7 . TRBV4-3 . CASSQAGGEQYF TGCGCCAGCAGCCAAGCAGGCGGGGAGCAGTACTTC
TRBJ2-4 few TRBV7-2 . CASSFSGLATKNIQYF TGTGCCAGCAGCTTTTCGGGGCTGGCCACCAAAAACATTCAGTACTTC
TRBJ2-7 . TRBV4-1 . CASSQDNYLYYEQYF TGCGCCAGCAGCCAAGATAATTACTTATACTACGAGCAGTACTTC